This TCR beta chain was identified during a study of blood T cell repertoires in COVID-19. At the level of the study: The study drew acute and convalescent COVID-19 samples from the United States, Italy and Spain.

The ends were cut back, 6 bases at V and 10 bases at J, with 21 bases in the middle. This CDR3 is built from 14 residues. Germline V gene lookup returns CDR1 SNHLY and CDR2 FYNNEI. Original handling: By means of reference gene primer amplification, nucleated cell counts were estimated. TCRdb's copy holds only in-frame clones and misses some; the assay was immunoSEQ multiplex PCR. The V and J calls and clone size come from that table; D and trimming were worked out from the DNA. In the table there are about 42,000 clones, under 90% of which are singletons. The TCR sequence derives from a human donor in a cohort sampled during active COVID-19. The chain combines TRBV2 with TRBJ2-5, with D possibly being TRBD2 (6 bases). Sequencing used peripheral blood. The CDR3 nucleotides read TGTGCCAGCAGGGTCTTGCGGGGCCAAGGCGGCCAGTACTTC. This gives the protein CASRVLRGQGGQYF. The whole variable domain, remainder taken from reference TRBV2 and TRBJ2-5, is EPEVTQTPSHQVTQMGQEVILRCVPISNHLYFYWYRQILGQKVEFLVSFYNNEISEKSEIFDDQFSVERPDGSNFTLKIRSTKLEDSAMYFCASRVLRGQGGQYFGPGTRLLVL.